This TCR beta chain was recovered during a study of blood T cell repertoires in COVID-19 (dated by TCRdb to the early 2020s). Looking at the study overall: Samples covering the acute and convalescent phases of COVID-19 were provided by collaborators in the United States, Italy and Spain. Where available, HLA class I and class II types were obtained from metadata supplied by the sample provider rather than from assay-based typing. The repertoires were made available in a free public database intended to serve as a resource for research on the immune response to SARS-CoV-2. Samples came from the ongoing ImmuneRACE study (first 160 participants) plus 1,254 subjects from 6 global collaborators. The material from the prospective study consisted of cDNA or gDNA derived from T cells, B-cell-depleted T cells, or PBMCs. Sample metadata almost always included a de-identified subject ID, COVID-19 status, age in years and sex. Subjects who had been exposed to COVID-19, were actively infected with it, or had recovered from it provided the deeply sampled blood TCRbeta repertoires that made up the dataset.

As to this clone: Its recognized antigen is unknown. Base qualities were left out, and no much larger clone turns up one base away.

TCRbeta CDR3 regions were amplified from genomic DNA using the immunoSEQ Assay, a bias-controlled multiplex PCR. As for how the authors treated the data: Within the assay, amplification of reference gene primers was used to estimate how many nucleated cells each sample contained. To quantify the absolute abundance of each unique TCRbeta CDR3 rearrangement, sequence reads were collapsed and filtered. For each sample, productive Simpson clonality was calculated by taking the square root of Simpson's diversity index across productive rearrangements. As stored in TCRdb, this immuneACCESS dataset retains in-frame rearrangements with V and J assigned. A fraction of the clones does not appear; measured against another copy, unresolved V genes explain less than half of the discrepancy, and the remainder lacks a known reason. For V, J and clone size, that table is used; D and trimming come from the DNA. In all, the sample holds under 250,000 clones, and about 90% of those were seen once. Less than 4% of the sample lies in the top ten.

Here is what the overall study found, with its caveats: The quantity of clinical and demographic metadata differed by source and by participant and was supplied without curation.

From a lookup of the germline V gene (reference sequence), CDR1 and CDR2 are LGHDT and YNNKEL. There are 15 amino acids in the CDR3, from cysteine to phenylalanine inclusive. Only CDR3 DNA remains: 45 bases, in frame from the first base. V is shortened by 0 bases, J by 7 bases, and the region joining them spans 10 bases. Participants in the prospective study were enrolled through a virtual design, were aged roughly 18 to 90 years, and lived in roughly 24 United States geographic areas. In the prospective study, cohorts were assigned on the basis of participant-reported clinical history obtained from a screening survey and a study questionnaire. Each participant in the prospective study had whole blood, serum and a nasopharyngeal or oropharyngeal swab collected by mobile phlebotomists. Over an approximately 2-month period, participants in the prospective study had the option of providing additional blood draws and questionnaires. Before DNA extraction, prospective study blood samples were shipped either frozen or at room temperature.

The V and J genes are TRBV3-1 (or the pseudogene TRBV3-2) and TRBJ1-6; D gene: possibly TRBD1, on 6 matching bases. The sequence was obtained from a woman aged 25 to 39 with acute COVID-19. The material sequenced was PBMCs or T cells enriched from blood (not recorded which). CDR3 loop: CASSQDVRGNSPLHF. The DNA sequence is TGTGCCAGCAGCCAAGATGTTAGGGGGAATTCACCCCTCCACTTT.